The 19 T cell receptor beta chains presented below share a single source sample, sequenced in a study of PD-1 blockade in classical Hodgkin lymphoma. Sequenced by immunoSEQ multiplex PCR; TCRdb stores in-frame clones only, minus some. The sample shows about 32,000 clones, roughly 80% of them seen only once. Following autologous stem cell transplantation, relapse occurred in every patient, and exposure to brentuximab vedotin varied. Sequencing used peripheral blood mononuclear cells (PBMCs), obtained at baseline. The receptors were gathered from a human donor with classical Hodgkin lymphoma.

The chain combines TRBV27 with TRBJ1-4; no clear D gene. The germline V gene encodes CDR1 MNHEY and CDR2 SMNVEV (reference sequence). Trimming stripped 0 bases from V and 1 base from J, with 3 bases between. The CDR3 loop spans 14 amino acids. CDR3 coding DNA: TGTGCCAGCAGTTTATCGATAACTAATGAAAAACTGTTTTTT. Its translation is CASSLSITNEKLFF.

This chain joins TRBV6-5 and TRBJ2-1; tentative D call: TRBD1 (6 bases). This CDR3 region has 12 residues. Trimming shortened V by 5 bases and J by 10 bases, and 12 bases separated the two germline ends. In germline, CDR1 is MNHEY, CDR2 SVGAGI. The CDR3 loop is CASSNPGTEQFF. The CDR3 nucleotides are TGTGCCAGCAGTAACCCCGGGACAGAGCAGTTCTTC.

V gene TRBV7-2 combines with J gene TRBJ1-5; D unresolved. Germline values: CDR1 SGHTA, CDR2 FQGNSA. The CDR3 covers 13 residues. Trimming removed 3 bases at V and 5 bases at J, with 8 bases between. CDR3 amino acids: CASSFQPDQPQHF. The CDR3 nucleotides are TGTGCCAGCAGCTTCCAGCCGGATCAGCCCCAGCATTTT.

The chain employs TRBV7-8 and TRBJ1-3; D unresolved. Germline values: CDR1 SGHVS, CDR2 FQNEAQ. The V and J ends lost 2 bases and 0 bases respectively, with 17 bases between them. The CDR3 covers 18 residues. The CDR3 nucleotides read TGTGCCAGCAGCTTAAAATTGCCGGCTGTGAGCTCTGGAAACACCATATATTTT. This translates into CASSLKLPAVSSGNTIYF. The full variable domain, completed using reference TRBV7-8 and TRBJ1-3, is GAGVSQSPRYKVAKRGQDVALRCDPISGHVSLFWYQQALGQGPEFLTYFQNEAQLDKSGLPSDRFFAERPEGSVSTLKIQRTQQEDSAVYLCASSLKLPAVSSGNTIYFGEGSWLTVV.

By share, this clone ranks as medium-sized. The chain couples TRBV4-3 to TRBJ2-3, with 11 positions matching TRBD2. CDR3 size: 19 residues. The trim removed 0 bases at V and 4 bases at J, leaving 12 bases unmatched. Germline loops: CDR1 LGHNA, CDR2 YSLEER. CDR3 nucleotides: TGCGCCAGCAGCCAAGAAGGGGTAGCGGGGGGGCCGGTGTCAGATACGCAGTATTTT. Translation gives CASSQEGVAGGPVSDTQYF.

The chain employs TRBV18 and TRBJ1-5; the match to TRBD1 covers 10 bases. With V trimmed by 3 bases and J by 5 bases, 1 base remained unmatched. The CDR3 sequence is 14 residues long. Germline V lookup: CDR1 KGHSH, CDR2 LQKENI. In nucleotides, the CDR3 is TGTGCCAGCTCACCGACAGGGGGCGATCAGCCCCAGCATTTT. Protein sequence: CASSPTGGDQPQHF.

Of note for this clone: The same CDR3 can be traced to other DNA sequences in this sample. The chain joins TRBV7-2 to TRBJ2-2; tentatively, D is TRBD2 (7 bases). Trimming removed 4 bases at V and 6 bases at J, with 15 bases between. This CDR3 has 15 residues. The V gene's germline CDR1 is SGHTA and CDR2 FQGNSA. In DNA form, the CDR3 reads TGTGCCAGCAGCTCTGCGAGGGGGGGCTCCGGGGAGCTGTTTTTT. It yields the protein CASSSARGGSGELFF.

This chain links TRBV7-2 with TRBJ1-1; the D is unclear. Germline V gene lookup returns CDR1 SGHTA and CDR2 FQGNSA. The CDR3 totals 11 residues. CDR3 residues: CVEIPNTEAFF. As DNA, the CDR3 is TGTGTAGAGATTCCGAACACTGAAGCTTTCTTT.

The V gene is TRBV7-2, the J gene TRBJ2-1; tentatively, D is TRBD2 (5 bases). V shed 5 bases and J shed 1 base, with 12 bases lying between them. The CDR3 runs to 15 residues. Germline CDR1 and CDR2: SGHTA and FQGNSA. The CDR3, as DNA: TGTGCCAGCAGCCGGACTTGGCAATCCTACAATGAGCAGTTCTTC. The encoded protein is CASSRTWQSYNEQFF.

The V call is TRBV5-1, the J call TRBJ1-4, with D possibly TRBD1 on 5 matching bases. There are 16 residues in the CDR3. V lost 2 bases and J 2 bases, leaving 13 bases between the germline ends. Per germline, CDR1 SGHRS and CDR2 YFSETQ. The CDR3 here is CASSFGALFTNEKLFF. For the CDR3, the DNA is TGCGCCAGCAGCTTCGGGGCTCTTTTCACTAATGAAAAACTGTTTTTT.

The chain has TRBV9 and TRBJ2-3; a possible D gene is TRBD2 (5 bases). Germline CDR1 SGDLS, CDR2 YYNGEE. V lost 0 bases to trimming and J lost 1 base, with 15 bases between them. The CDR3 runs to 17 residues. CDR3 in amino acids: CASSVDAISLGTDTQYF. In nucleotides, the CDR3 is TGTGCCAGCAGCGTAGACGCGATTTCACTAGGCACAGATACGCAGTATTTT.

The V and J genes are TRBV27 and TRBJ2-1; a possible D gene is TRBD2 (5 bases). Germline V CDR1 and CDR2: MNHEY, SMNVEV (reference sequence). The CDR3 is 16 residues long. The ends were cut back, 0 bases at V and 9 bases at J, with 18 bases in the middle. This CDR3 reads CASSLSRGQTAGEQFF. CDR3 bases: TGTGCCAGCAGTTTATCACGGGGTCAGACCGCGGGTGAGCAGTTCTTC.

In its sample, this clone was seen once. J is TRBJ1-1 and V is TRBV6-6; TRBD1 matches at 11 bases. J was trimmed by 1 base and V by 2 bases; bases with no gene match: 3. The CDR3 totals 16 residues. CDR1 is MNHNY, CDR2 SVGAGI, per germline (reference sequence). CDR3 region: CASSYGTGGGNTEAFF. The CDR3 coding sequence is TGTGCCAGCAGTTACGGGACAGGGGGAGGGAACACTGAAGCTTTCTTT.

The chain carries TRBV12-5 and TRBJ1-5; 8 positions match TRBD1. V gave up 6 bases and J gave up 6 bases; unmatched junction bases: 10. The CDR3 extends over 15 amino acids. CDR1 is LGHNT, CDR2 FRNRAP, per germline. CDR3 region: CASGPRTGQGQPQHF. CDR3 DNA: TGTGCTAGTGGCCCAAGGACAGGGCAGGGTCAGCCCCAGCATTTT.

About this clone itself: The junction differs from germline at one of its ends, possibly a read error. This chain joins TRBV7-7 and TRBJ2-5; 12 bases are a match to TRBD2. The CDR3 loop spans 16 amino acids. CDR1 is SSHAT, CDR2 FNYEAQ, per germline (reference sequence). The CDR3: CASSLGLAGREETQYF. Here the CDR3 DNA reads TGTGCTAGCAGCCTCGGACTAGCGGGACGAGAGGAGACCCAGTACTTC.

The chain employs TRBV2 and TRBJ1-1; 10 bases agree with TRBD1. Germline CDR1 is SNHLY and CDR2 is FYNNEI. The CDR3 extends over 17 amino acids. V trimming: 6 bases; J trimming: 1 base; junction bases outside the gene matches: 11. The CDR3 DNA sequence: TGTGCCAGCAGGGGCGGGCTCGGGACAGGGGCGAACACTGAAGCTTTCTTT. Its protein is CASRGGLGTGANTEAFF.

The V gene is TRBV7-9, the J gene TRBJ2-6, with D possibly matching TRBD2 (5 bases). The length of the CDR3 is 17 residues. Germline-derived CDR1 and CDR2 are SEHNR and FQNEAQ (reference sequence). V shed 5 bases and J shed 0 bases, with 14 bases lying between them. CDR3 DNA sequence: TGTGCCAGCAGCAGAGGGAGCACACTCTCTGGGGCCAACGTCCTGACTTTC. Translating gives CASSRGSTLSGANVLTF.

V is TRBV5-4 and J is TRBJ1-2, with 7 nucleotides matching TRBD1. V gave up 6 bases and J gave up 4 bases; unmatched junction bases: 12. The CDR3 extends over 15 amino acids. Germline CDR1 reads SGHNT; CDR2 reads YYREEE (reference sequence). CDR3 sequence reads: CASTRLDRRFYGYTF. The CDR3 DNA is TGTGCCAGCACTCGCCTGGACAGGAGATTCTATGGCTACACCTTC.

The chain joins TRBV11-1 to TRBJ1-1, with D possibly matching TRBD1 (6 bases). Between the trimmed V and J ends, which lost 5 bases and 5 bases, there was a span of 15 bases. Germline V CDR1 and CDR2: SGHAT, FQDESV (reference sequence). There are 14 residues in the CDR3. The CDR3 reads CASSVLRGGTEAFF. The CDR3 nucleotides read TGTGCCAGCAGCGTACTCAGGGGTGGGACTGAAGCTTTCTTT.